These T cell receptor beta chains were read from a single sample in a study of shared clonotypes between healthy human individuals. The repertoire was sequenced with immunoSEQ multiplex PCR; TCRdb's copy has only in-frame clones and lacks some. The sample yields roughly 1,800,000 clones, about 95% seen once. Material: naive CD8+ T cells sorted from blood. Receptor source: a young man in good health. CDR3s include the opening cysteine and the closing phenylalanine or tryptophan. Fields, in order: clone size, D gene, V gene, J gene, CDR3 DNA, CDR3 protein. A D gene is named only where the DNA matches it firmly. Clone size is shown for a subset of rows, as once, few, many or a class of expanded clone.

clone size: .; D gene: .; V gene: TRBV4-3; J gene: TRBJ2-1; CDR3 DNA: TGCGCCAGCAGCCAAGGAGTTGGGGGGTCCTACAATGAGCAGTTCTTC; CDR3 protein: CASSQGVGGSYNEQFF
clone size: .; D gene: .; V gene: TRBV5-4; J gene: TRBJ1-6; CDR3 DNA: TGTGCCAGCAGCTTGGGGATTAATTCACCCCTCCACTTT; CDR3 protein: CASSLGINSPLHF
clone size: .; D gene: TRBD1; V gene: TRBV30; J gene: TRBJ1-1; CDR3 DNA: TGTGCCTGCCTGACAGGGGCGGACACTGAAGCTTTCTTT; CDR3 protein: CACLTGADTEAFF
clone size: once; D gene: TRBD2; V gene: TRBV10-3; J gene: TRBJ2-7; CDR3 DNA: TGTGCCATCAGTGAGGTTGAACAGCTAGCGGGAAAAGAGTACGAGCAGTACTTC; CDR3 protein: CAISEVEQLAGKEYEQYF
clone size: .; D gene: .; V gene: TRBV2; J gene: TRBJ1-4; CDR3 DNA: TGTGCCAGCACCTCGTCGGACGAAATTAATGAAAAACTGTTTTTT; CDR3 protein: CASTSSDEINEKLFF
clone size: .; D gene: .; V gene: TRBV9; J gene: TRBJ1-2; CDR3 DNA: TGTGCCAGCACCCTGGGGTCTAACTATGGCTACACCTTC; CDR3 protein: CASTLGSNYGYTF
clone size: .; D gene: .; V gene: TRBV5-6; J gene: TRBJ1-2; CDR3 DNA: TGTGCCAGCAGCCAACAGGACTATGGCTACACCTTC; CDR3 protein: CASSQQDYGYTF
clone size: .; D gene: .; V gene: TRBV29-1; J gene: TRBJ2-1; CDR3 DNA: TGCAGCGTTGGTAGCGGAGACTACAATGAGCAGTTCTTC; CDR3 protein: CSVGSGDYNEQFF
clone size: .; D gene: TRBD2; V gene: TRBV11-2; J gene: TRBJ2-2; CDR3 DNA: TGTGCCAGCACCCCGGGACTAGCGGGGTTCGCGAACACCGGGGAGCTGTTTTTT; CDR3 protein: CASTPGLAGFANTGELFF
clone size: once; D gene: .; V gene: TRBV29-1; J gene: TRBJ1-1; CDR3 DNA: TGCAGCGTGGAGGAGAACACTGAAGCTTTCTTT; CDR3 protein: CSVEENTEAFF
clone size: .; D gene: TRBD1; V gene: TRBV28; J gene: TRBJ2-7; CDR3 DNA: TGTGCCGCTGTTCTGGCACAGGGGGCACCCGAGCAGTACTTC; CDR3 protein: CAAVLAQGAPEQYF
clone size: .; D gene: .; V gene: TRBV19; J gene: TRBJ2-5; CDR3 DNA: TGTGCCAGTAGTATTGGGGTCAGCGTTCAAGAGACCCAGTACTTC; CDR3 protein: CASSIGVSVQETQYF
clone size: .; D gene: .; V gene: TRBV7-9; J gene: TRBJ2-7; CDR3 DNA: TGTGCCAGCAGCTCGCCGGCCGGGGATCTCTCCTACGAGCAGTACTTC; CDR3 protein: CASSSPAGDLSYEQYF
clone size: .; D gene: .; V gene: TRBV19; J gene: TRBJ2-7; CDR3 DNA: TGTGCCAGTAGTATAGATAACGCGGGACCATACGAGCAGTACTTC; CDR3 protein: CASSIDNAGPYEQYF
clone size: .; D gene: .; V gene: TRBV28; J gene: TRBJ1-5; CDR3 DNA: TGTGCCAGCAGTTTTGGGGGAGATCAGCCCCAGCATTTT; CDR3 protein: CASSFGGDQPQHF
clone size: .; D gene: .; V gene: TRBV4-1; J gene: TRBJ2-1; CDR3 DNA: TGCGCCAGCAGCCAAGATGGCCCGTACAATGAGCAGTTCTTC; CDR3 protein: CASSQDGPYNEQFF
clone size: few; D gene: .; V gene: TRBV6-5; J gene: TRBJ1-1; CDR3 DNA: TGTGCCAGCAGTTACCCCGGGGAGAACACTGAAGCTTTCTTT; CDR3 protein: CASSYPGENTEAFF
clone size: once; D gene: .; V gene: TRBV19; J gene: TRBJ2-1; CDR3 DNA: TGTGCCAGTAGTTATGGAACAGCGACCTACAATGAGCAGTTCTTC; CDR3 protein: CASSYGTATYNEQFF
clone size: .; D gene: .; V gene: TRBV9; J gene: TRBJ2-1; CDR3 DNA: TGTGCCAGCAGCGCCAGGGGGGTAGACAATGAGCAGTTCTTC; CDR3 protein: CASSARGVDNEQFF
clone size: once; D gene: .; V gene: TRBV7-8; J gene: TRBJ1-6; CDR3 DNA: TGTGCCAGCAGCCCCTTCGCTGGGGTTTGGTCACCCCTCCACTTT; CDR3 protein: CASSPFAGVWSPLHF
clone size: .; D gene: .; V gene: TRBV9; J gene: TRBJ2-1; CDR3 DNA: TGTGCCAGCAGCGTAGCCTACAATGAGCAGTTCTTC; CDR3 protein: CASSVAYNEQFF
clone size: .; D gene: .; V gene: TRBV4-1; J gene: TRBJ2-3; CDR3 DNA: TGCGCCAGCAGCCCATTGTGGAAGGGGGTGGGCACAGATACGCAGTATTTT; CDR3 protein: CASSPLWKGVGTDTQYF
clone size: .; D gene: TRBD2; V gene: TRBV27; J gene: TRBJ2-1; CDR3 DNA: TGTGCCAGCAGTTTAACCCTCCTAGCGGGACGGGTATACAATGAGCAGTTCTTC; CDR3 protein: CASSLTLLAGRVYNEQFF
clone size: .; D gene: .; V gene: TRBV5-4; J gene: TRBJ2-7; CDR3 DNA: TGTGCCAGCAGCACTCTGGGGGGCTACGAGCAGTACTTC; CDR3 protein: CASSTLGGYEQYF
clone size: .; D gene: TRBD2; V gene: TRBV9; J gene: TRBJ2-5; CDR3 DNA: TGTGCCAGCACCTCGAGCGGGGGCCCTCAAGAGACCCAGTACTTC; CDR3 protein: CASTSSGGPQETQYF
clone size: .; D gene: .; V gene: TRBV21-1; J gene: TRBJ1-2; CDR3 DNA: TGTGCCAGCAGCAAAGCGCGCATGATGTCTTTTTACACCTTC; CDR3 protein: CASSKARMMSFYTF
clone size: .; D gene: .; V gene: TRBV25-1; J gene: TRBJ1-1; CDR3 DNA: TGTGCCAGCGAAGGGGAGAACACTGAAGCTTTCTTT; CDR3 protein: CASEGENTEAFF
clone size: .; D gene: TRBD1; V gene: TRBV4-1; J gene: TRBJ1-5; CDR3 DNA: TGCGCCAGCAGCCATGGACAGGGGGTCTATCAGCCCCAGCATTTT; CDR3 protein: CASSHGQGVYQPQHF
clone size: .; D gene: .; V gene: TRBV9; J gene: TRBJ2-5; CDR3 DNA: TGTGCCAGCAGCGTAGGGCCCAGGGATCCTCAAGAGACCCAGTACTTC; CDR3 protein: CASSVGPRDPQETQYF
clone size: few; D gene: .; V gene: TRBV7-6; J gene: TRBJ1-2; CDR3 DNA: TGTGCCAGCAGCCCGCGATCGGGGGAGAACTATGGCTACACCTTC; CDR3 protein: CASSPRSGENYGYTF
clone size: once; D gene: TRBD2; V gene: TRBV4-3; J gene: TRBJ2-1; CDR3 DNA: TGCGCCAGCAGCCTCAGACTAGCGGAGATATACAATGAGCAGTTCTTC; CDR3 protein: CASSLRLAEIYNEQFF
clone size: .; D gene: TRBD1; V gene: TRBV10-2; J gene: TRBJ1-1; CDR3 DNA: TGCGCCAGCAGTGTGGGACAGGGAGGCACTGAAGCTTTCTTT; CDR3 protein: CASSVGQGGTEAFF
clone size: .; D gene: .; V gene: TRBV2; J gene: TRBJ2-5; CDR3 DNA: TGTGCCAGCAGTTCTCCCCCCCCGAGAGAGACCCAGTACTTC; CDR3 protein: CASSSPPPRETQYF
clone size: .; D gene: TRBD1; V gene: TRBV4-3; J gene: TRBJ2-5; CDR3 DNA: TGCGCCAGCAGCCCCGTTGGGACAGGGTTTAGAGAGACCCAGTACTTC; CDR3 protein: CASSPVGTGFRETQYF
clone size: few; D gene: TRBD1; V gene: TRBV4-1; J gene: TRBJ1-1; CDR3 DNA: TGCGCCAGCAGCCAAGCCAGGACAGGACAGAACACTGAAGCTTTCTTT; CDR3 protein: CASSQARTGQNTEAFF
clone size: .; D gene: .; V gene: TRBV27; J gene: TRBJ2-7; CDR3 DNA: TGTGCCAGCACGGACGGCTACGAGCAGTACTTC; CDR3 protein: CASTDGYEQYF
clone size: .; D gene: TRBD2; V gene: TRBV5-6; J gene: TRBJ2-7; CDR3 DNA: TGTGCCAGCAGCTTGGGTTCTAGCGGGATATACGAGCAGTACTTC; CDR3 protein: CASSLGSSGIYEQYF
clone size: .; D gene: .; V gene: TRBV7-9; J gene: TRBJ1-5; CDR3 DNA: TGTGCCAGCAGCTCCTACAGGGAAAGAGGTCAGCCCCAGCATTTT; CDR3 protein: CASSSYRERGQPQHF
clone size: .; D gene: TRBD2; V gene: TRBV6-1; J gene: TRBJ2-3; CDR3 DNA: TGTGCCAGCAGTGACCTACGGGGGGGGCCCACAGATACGCAGTATTTT; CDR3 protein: CASSDLRGGPTDTQYF
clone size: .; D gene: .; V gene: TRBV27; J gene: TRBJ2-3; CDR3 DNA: TGTGCCAGCAGTTATAGACTAGAGACTCCAGATACGCAGTATTTT; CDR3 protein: CASSYRLETPDTQYF
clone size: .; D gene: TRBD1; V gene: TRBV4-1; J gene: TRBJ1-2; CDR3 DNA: TGCGCCAGCAGCCAAGATGATACAGGGGGCTATGGCTACACCTTC; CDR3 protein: CASSQDDTGGYGYTF
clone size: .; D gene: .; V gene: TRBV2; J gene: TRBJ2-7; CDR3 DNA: TGTGCCAGCAAAAGGTCCCTTGAGGACGAGCAGTACTTC; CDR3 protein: CASKRSLEDEQYF
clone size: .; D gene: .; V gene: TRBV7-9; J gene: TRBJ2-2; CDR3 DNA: TGTGCCAGCACCCCCCTGGCGAGCGGGTCTATCCGGGAGCTGTTTTTT; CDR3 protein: CASTPLASGSIRELFF